The 5 T cell receptor beta chains reported below all come from one sample, sequenced in a study of T cell responses to AZD1222 COVID-19 vaccine. Sequencing was performed with immunoSEQ multiplex PCR; in TCRdb, only in-frame clones are kept and a portion is missing. This table has 100,000 to 150,000 clones, around nine tenths appearing once. Sequenced here: peripheral blood, sampled on day 0 of AZD1222 vaccination. The receptors shown here come from an adult in good health.

The V and J genes are TRBV4-2 and TRBJ1-5, with 7 positions matching TRBD1. This CDR3 spans 15 amino acids. The J segment lost 3 bases and the V segment lost 4 bases, leaving 6 bases of the junction unmatched. Per germline, CDR1 LGHNA and CDR2 YNFKEQ. CDR3 in DNA: TGTGCCAGCAGCCGCGGACAGGAAGTCAATCAGCCCCAGCATTTT. Its protein product is CASSRGQEVNQPQHF.

This clone has more than one count but fewer than ten. J is TRBJ2-2 and V is TRBV7-9; D unresolved. CDR1 and CDR2 (germline): SEHNR, FQNEAQ (reference sequence). With 4 bases removed from V and 0 bases from J, the gap between germline ends came to 9 bases. The CDR3 loop spans 15 amino acids. The CDR3 is CASSWTGPNTGELFF. The CDR3 DNA reads TGTGCCAGCAGCTGGACGGGTCCGAACACCGGGGAGCTGTTTTTT.

The chain couples TRBV4-1 to TRBJ2-1, with D hard to call. This CDR3 has 14 residues. Trimming took 0 bases from V and 3 from J, leaving 6 bases between them. CDR1 MGHRA and CDR2 YSYEKL come from the germline V gene. CDR3 sequence: CASSQDFLYNEQFF. The CDR3 bases are TGCGCCAGCAGCCAAGATTTCCTCTACAATGAGCAGTTCTTC.

The J gene is TRBJ1-6, the V gene TRBV3-1 (or the pseudogene TRBV3-2); the D is unclear. In germline, CDR1 is LGHDT, CDR2 YNNKEL (reference sequence). V lost 4 bases and J lost 7, with 11 bases in between. The CDR3 loop spans 14 amino acids. The CDR3 bases are TGTGCCAGCAGCCCTCCCGGGTGGAATTCACCCCTCCACTTT. It codes for CASSPPGWNSPLHF.

The rearrangement joins TRBV7-2 to TRBJ1-5; D may be TRBD1 (6 bases). CDR3 length: 14 amino acids. The ends were cut back, 3 bases at V and 3 bases at J, with 9 bases in the middle. Germline lookup yields CDR1 SGHTA and CDR2 FQGNSA. The CDR3 region has the DNA TGTGCCAGCAGCTTCAGGGGAATCAATCAGCCCCAGCATTTT. Its translation: CASSFRGINQPQHF.